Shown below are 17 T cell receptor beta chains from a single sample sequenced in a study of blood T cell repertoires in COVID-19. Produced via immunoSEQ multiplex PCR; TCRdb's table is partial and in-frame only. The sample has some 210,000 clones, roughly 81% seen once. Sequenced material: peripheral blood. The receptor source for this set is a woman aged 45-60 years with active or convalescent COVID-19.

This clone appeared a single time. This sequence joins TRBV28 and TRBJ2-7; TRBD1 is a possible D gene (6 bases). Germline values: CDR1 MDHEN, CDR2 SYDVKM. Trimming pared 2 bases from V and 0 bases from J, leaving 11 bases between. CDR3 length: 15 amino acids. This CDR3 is CASSLLGAASYEQYF. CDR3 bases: TGTGCCAGCAGTTTACTGGGGGCGGCCTCCTACGAGCAGTACTTC.

For the CDR3, the DNA is TGTGCCAGTTTGCAGGGCCTAAGCTCCTACAATGAGCAGTTCTTC. This gives the protein CASLQGLSSYNEQFF. V is TRBV18 and J is TRBJ2-1; TRBD1 might be the D (5 bases). The germline V gene encodes CDR1 KGHSH and CDR2 LQKENI. V lost 9 bases and J lost 0, with 15 bases in between. The CDR3 contains 15 residues.

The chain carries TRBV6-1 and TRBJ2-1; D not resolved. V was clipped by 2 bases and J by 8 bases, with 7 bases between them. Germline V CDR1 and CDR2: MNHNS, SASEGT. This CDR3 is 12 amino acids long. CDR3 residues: CASSEYVYEQFF. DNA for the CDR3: TGTGCCAGCAGTGAATATGTGTATGAGCAGTTCTTC.

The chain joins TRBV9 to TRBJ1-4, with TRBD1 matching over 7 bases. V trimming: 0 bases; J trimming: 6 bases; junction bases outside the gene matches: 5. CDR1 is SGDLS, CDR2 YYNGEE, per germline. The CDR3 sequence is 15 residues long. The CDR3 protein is CASSVDGDRHEKLFF. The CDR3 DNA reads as TGTGCCAGCAGCGTAGACGGGGACAGACATGAAAAACTGTTTTTT.

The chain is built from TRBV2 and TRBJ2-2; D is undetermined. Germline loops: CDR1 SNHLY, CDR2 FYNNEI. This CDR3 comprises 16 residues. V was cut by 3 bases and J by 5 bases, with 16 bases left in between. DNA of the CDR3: TGTGCCAGCAGTGAGTTTCTACCATTCTGGACCGGGGAGCTGTTTTTT. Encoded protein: CASSEFLPFWTGELFF.

The CDR3 DNA follows: TGTGCCAGCAGTGACCCAGGGTCCGAGCAGTACGTC. Amino acid sequence: CASSDPGSEQYV. The V call is TRBV2, the J call TRBJ2-7, with D tentatively TRBD1 (5 bases). V was trimmed by 3 bases and J by 6 bases, leaving 9 bases between them. The germline gives CDR1 SNHLY, CDR2 FYNNEI. The CDR3 is made up of 12 amino acids.

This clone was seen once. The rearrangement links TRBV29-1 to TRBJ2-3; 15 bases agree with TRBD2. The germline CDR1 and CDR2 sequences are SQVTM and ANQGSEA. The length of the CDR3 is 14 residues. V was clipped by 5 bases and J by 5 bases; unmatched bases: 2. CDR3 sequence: CSVRTSGGEDTQYF. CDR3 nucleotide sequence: TGCAGCGTTAGGACTAGCGGGGGGGAAGATACGCAGTATTTT.

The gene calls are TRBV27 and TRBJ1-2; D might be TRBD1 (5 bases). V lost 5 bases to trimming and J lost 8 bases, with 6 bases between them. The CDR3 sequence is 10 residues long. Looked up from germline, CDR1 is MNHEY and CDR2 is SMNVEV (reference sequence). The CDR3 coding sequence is TGTGCCAGCAGTCGGGGGGGCTACACCTTC. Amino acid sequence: CASSRGGYTF.

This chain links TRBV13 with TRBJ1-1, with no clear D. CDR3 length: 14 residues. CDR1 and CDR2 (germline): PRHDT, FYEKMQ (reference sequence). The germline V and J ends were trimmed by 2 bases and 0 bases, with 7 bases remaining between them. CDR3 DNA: TGTGCCAGCAGCTTAACACAGTTGAACACTGAAGCTTTCTTT. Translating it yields CASSLTQLNTEAFF.

Here the CDR3 DNA reads TGTGCCAGCAGCCCCTGGACAGGCACTAGCACAGATACGCAGTATTTT. It is translated as CASSPWTGTSTDTQYF. V usage is TRBV11-2 and J usage is TRBJ2-3, with 7 bases that match TRBD1. Germline lookup yields CDR1 SGHAT and CDR2 FQNNGV. V lost 5 bases, J lost 0 bases, and 8 bases stayed unmatched. This CDR3 contains 16 residues.

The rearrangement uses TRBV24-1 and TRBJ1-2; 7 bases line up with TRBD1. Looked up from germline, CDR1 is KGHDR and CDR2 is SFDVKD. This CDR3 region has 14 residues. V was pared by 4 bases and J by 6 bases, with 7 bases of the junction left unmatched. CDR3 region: CATSERDSSHGYTF. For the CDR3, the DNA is TGTGCCACCAGTGAACGGGACAGTAGTCATGGCTACACCTTC.

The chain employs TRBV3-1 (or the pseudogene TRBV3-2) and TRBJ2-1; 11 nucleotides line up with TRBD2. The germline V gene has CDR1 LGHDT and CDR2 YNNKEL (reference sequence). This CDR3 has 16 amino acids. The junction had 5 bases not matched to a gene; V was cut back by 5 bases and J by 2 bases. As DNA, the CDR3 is TGTGCCAGCAGCACCCTTAGCGGGGGGGCCTACAATGAGCAGTTCTTC. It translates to CASSTLSGGAYNEQFF.

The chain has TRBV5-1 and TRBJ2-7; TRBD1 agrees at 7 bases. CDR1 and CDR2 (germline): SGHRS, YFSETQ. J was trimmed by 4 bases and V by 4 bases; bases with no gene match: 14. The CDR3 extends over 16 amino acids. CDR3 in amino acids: CASSANIGAGGYEQYF. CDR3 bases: TGCGCCAGCAGCGCCAACATCGGGGCAGGGGGTTACGAGCAGTACTTC.

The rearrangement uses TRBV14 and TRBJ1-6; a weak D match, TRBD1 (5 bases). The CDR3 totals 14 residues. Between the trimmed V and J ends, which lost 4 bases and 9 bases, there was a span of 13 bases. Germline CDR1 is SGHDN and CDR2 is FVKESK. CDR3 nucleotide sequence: TGTGCCAGCAGCCCAAAACCGGGGGGTTCACCCCTCCACTTT. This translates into CASSPKPGGSPLHF.

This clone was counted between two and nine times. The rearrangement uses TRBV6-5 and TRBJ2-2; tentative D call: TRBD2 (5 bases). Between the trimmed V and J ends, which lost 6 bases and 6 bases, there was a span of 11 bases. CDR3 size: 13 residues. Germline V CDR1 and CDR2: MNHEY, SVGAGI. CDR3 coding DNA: TGTGCCAGCAGGCTAAAGGAGGCCGGGGAGCTGTTTTTT. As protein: CASRLKEAGELFF.

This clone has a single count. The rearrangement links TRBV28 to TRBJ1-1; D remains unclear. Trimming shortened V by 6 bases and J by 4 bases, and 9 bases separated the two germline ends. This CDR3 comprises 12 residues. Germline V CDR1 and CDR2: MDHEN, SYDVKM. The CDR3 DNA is TGTGCCAGCAGACCAGTTGGCACTGAAGCTTTCTTT. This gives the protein CASRPVGTEAFF.

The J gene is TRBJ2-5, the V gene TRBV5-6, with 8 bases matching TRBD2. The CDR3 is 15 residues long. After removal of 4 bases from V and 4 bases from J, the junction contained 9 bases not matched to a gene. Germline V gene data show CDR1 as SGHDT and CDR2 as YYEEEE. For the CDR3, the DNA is TGTGCCAGCAGCGGAAACGCGGGAGGAGGAGAGACCCAGTACTTC. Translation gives CASSGNAGGGETQYF.